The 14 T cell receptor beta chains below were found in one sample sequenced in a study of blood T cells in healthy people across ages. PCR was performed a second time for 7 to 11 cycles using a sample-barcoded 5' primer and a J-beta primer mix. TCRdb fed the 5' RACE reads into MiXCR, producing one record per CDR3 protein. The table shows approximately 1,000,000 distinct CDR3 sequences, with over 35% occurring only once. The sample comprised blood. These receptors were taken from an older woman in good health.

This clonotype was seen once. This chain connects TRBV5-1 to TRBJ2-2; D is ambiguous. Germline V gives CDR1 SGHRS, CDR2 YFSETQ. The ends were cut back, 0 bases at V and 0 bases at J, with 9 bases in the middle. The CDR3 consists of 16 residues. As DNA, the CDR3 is TGCGCCAGCAGCTTGGTGGTACAAACGAACACCGGGGAGCTGTTTTTT. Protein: CASSLVVQTNTGELFF.

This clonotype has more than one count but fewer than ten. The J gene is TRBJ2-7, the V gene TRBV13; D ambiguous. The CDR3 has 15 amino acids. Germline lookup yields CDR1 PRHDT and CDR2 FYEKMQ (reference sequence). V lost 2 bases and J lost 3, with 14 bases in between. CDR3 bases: TGTGCCAGCAGCTTAAACCGGGCTAACAACTACGAGCAGTACTTC. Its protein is CASSLNRANNYEQYF. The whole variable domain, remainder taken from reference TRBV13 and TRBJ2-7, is AAGVIQSPRHLIKEKRETATLKCYPIPRHDTVYWYQQGPGQDPQFLISFYEKMQSDKGSIPDRFSAQQFSDYHSELNMSSLELGDSALYFCASSLNRANNYEQYFGPGTRLTVT.

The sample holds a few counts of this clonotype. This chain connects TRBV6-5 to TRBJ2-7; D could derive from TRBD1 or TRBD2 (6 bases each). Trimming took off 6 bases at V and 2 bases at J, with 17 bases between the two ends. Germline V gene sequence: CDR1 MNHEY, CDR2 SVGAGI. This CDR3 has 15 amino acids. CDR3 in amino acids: CASRNDRTTTYEQYF. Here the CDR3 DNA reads TGTGCCAGCAGAAACGACAGGACTACTACCTACGAGCAGTACTTC.

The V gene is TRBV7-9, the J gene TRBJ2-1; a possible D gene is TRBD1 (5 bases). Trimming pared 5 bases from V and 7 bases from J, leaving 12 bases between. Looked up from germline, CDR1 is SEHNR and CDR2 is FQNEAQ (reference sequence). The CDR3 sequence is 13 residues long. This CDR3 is CASSVGVLNEQFF. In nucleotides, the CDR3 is TGTGCCAGCAGCGTAGGGGTGTTGAATGAGCAGTTCTTC.

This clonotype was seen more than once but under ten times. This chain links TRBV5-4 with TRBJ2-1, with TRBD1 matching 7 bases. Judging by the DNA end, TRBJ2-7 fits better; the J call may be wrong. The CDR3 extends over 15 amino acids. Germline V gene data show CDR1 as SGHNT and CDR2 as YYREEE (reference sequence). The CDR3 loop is CASSPGQTFSYEQYF. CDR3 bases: TGTGCCAGCAGCCCGGGACAGACCTTCTCCTACGAGCAGTACTTC.

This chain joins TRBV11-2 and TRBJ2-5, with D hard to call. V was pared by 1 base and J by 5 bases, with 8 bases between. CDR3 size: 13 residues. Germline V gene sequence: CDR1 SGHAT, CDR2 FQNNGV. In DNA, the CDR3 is TGTGCCAGCAGCTTAGTGGTGAGGGAGACCCAGTACTTC. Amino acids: CASSLVVRETQYF.

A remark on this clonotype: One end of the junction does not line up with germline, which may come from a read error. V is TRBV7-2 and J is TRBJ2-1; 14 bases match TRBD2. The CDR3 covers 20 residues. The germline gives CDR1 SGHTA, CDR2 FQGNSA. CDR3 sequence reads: CASSHRGLAGVALSYNEQVF. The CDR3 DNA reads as TGTGCCAGCAGCCATCGGGGACTAGCGGGAGTTGCCCTCTCCTACAATGAGCAGGTCTTC.

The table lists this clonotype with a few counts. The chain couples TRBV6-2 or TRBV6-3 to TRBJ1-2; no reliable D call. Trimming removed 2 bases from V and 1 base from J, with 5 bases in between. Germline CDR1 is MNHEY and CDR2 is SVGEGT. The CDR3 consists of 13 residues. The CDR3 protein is CASSYTDNYGYTF. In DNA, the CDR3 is TGTGCCAGCAGTTACACTGATAACTATGGCTACACCTTC.

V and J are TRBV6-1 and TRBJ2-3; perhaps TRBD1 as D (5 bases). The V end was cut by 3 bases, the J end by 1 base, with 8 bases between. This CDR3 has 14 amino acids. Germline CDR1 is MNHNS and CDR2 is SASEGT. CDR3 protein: CASSDRVGTDTQYF. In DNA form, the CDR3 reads TGTGCCAGCAGTGACAGGGTCGGCACAGATACGCAGTATTTT.

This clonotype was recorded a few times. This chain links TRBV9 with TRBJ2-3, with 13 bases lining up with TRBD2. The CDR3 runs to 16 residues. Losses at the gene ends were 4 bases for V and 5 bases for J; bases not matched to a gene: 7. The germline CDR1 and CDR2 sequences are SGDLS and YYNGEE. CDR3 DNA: TGTGCCAGCAGCCCACAGACTAGCGGGAGGATAGATACGCAGTATTTT. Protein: CASSPQTSGRIDTQYF.

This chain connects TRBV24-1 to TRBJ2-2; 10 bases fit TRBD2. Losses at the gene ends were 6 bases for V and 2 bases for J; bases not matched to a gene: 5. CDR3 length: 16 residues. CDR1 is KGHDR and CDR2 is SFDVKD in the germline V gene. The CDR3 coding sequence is TGTGCCACCAGTTCCAGACTAGCGGGTAACACCGGGGAGCTGTTTTTT. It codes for CATSSRLAGNTGELFF.

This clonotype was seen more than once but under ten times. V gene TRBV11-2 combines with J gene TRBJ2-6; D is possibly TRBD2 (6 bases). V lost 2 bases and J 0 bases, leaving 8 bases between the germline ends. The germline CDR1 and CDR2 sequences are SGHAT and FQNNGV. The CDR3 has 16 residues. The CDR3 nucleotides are TGTGCCAGCAGCTTACACGGGGGCTCTGGGGCCAACGTCCTGACTTTC. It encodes CASSLHGGSGANVLTF.

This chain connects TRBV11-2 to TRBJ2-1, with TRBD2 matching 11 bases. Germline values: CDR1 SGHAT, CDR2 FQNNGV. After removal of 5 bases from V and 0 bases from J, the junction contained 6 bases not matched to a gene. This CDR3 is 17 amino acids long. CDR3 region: CASSPGTSGSSYNEQFF. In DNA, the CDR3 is TGTGCCAGCAGCCCCGGGACTAGCGGAAGCTCCTACAATGAGCAGTTCTTC.

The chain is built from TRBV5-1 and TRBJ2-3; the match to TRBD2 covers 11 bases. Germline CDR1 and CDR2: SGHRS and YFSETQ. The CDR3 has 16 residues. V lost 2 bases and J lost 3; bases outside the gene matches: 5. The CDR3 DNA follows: TGCGCCAGCAGCTTACCGGGACTAGCGGAGACAGATACGCAGTATTTT. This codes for CASSLPGLAETDTQYF.